The rows below give T cell receptor beta chains drawn from one sample of a study of radiotherapy plus CTLA-4 blockade in lung cancer. Data came from immunoSEQ multiplex PCR; TCRdb stores just in-frame clones and leaves some out. The top ten clones hold approximately 8.8% of a sample with roughly 48,000 clones, approximately 76% of them seen once. Material: peripheral blood, obtained from a patient treated with radiotherapy plus ipilimumab. The origin of the receptors is a human donor with non-small cell lung cancer who had stable disease on radiotherapy plus ipilimumab. Each CDR3 is given with its conserved first and last residue. The order of the fields is D gene, clone size, J gene, V gene, CDR3 protein, CDR3 DNA. D genes are given only for firm matches. A clone size is listed for some rows: how often the clone was seen (once, few, many), or a class if it is expanded.

d_gene: TRBD1
abundance: .
j_gene: TRBJ2-2
v_gene: TRBV7-2
CDR3aa: CASSPNRGIGTGELFF
CDR3nt: TGTGCCAGCAGCCCGAACAGGGGGATAGGCACCGGGGAGCTGTTTTTT

d_gene: TRBD1
abundance: .
j_gene: TRBJ1-2
v_gene: TRBV2
CDR3aa: CASGTGNYGYTF
CDR3nt: TGTGCCAGCGGGACAGGCAACTATGGCTACACCTTC

d_gene: TRBD1
abundance: once
j_gene: TRBJ1-6
v_gene: TRBV9
CDR3aa: CASSVLPGQGDSPLHF
CDR3nt: TGTGCCAGCAGCGTGCTACCGGGACAGGGGGACTCACCCCTCCACTTT

d_gene: .
abundance: .
j_gene: TRBJ1-1
v_gene: TRBV15
CDR3aa: CATSKIGTEAFF
CDR3nt: TGTGCCACCAGCAAAATTGGGACTGAAGCTTTCTTT

d_gene: TRBD2
abundance: .
j_gene: TRBJ2-5
v_gene: TRBV5-1
CDR3aa: CASSLGLAGETQYF
CDR3nt: TGCGCCAGCAGCTTGGGACTAGCGGGAGAGACCCAGTACTTC

d_gene: TRBD1
abundance: .
j_gene: TRBJ1-2
v_gene: TRBV6-1
CDR3aa: CASSEGEGQGWKGYTF
CDR3nt: TGTGCCAGCAGTGAGGGAGAAGGACAGGGATGGAAGGGCTACACCTTC

d_gene: .
abundance: .
j_gene: TRBJ1-5
v_gene: TRBV29-1
CDR3aa: CSVEVGGNNQPQHF
CDR3nt: TGCAGCGTTGAGGTAGGAGGGAATAATCAGCCCCAGCATTTT

d_gene: TRBD2
abundance: .
j_gene: TRBJ2-2
v_gene: TRBV7-9
CDR3aa: CASSLFSGGDTGELFF
CDR3nt: TGTGCCAGCAGCTTATTCAGCGGGGGTGACACCGGGGAGCTGTTTTTT

d_gene: .
abundance: .
j_gene: TRBJ1-5
v_gene: TRBV2
CDR3aa: CASKGTVSNQPQHF
CDR3nt: TGTGCCAGCAAGGGAACAGTTAGCAATCAGCCCCAGCATTTT

d_gene: .
abundance: .
j_gene: TRBJ2-2
v_gene: TRBV19
CDR3aa: CASSIGTIHDTGELFF
CDR3nt: TGTGCCAGTAGTATAGGGACAATCCACGACACCGGGGAGCTGTTTTTT

d_gene: TRBD1
abundance: .
j_gene: TRBJ1-3
v_gene: TRBV7-2
CDR3aa: CASSSGQGNTIYF
CDR3nt: TGTGCCAGCAGCTCGGGACAGGGAAACACCATATATTTT

d_gene: .
abundance: .
j_gene: TRBJ1-6
v_gene: TRBV5-1
CDR3aa: CASSEQGVDNSPLHF
CDR3nt: TGCGCCAGCAGCGAACAGGGAGTGGATAATTCACCCCTCCACTTT

d_gene: TRBD2
abundance: .
j_gene: TRBJ2-2
v_gene: TRBV2
CDR3aa: CASTPPGGGSHTGELFF
CDR3nt: TGTGCCAGCACCCCCCCGGGGGGGGGATCCCACACCGGGGAGCTGTTTTTT

d_gene: .
abundance: once
j_gene: TRBJ1-1
v_gene: TRBV7-2
CDR3aa: CASSFQGPMNTEAFF
CDR3nt: TGTGCCAGCAGCTTCCAGGGACCGATGAACACTGAAGCTTTCTTT

d_gene: .
abundance: .
j_gene: TRBJ1-1
v_gene: TRBV29-1
CDR3aa: CSVVRLMNTEAFF
CDR3nt: TGCAGCGTTGTCCGGCTCATGAACACTGAAGCTTTCTTT

d_gene: .
abundance: few
j_gene: TRBJ1-6
v_gene: TRBV28
CDR3aa: CASTLGGFNSPLHF
CDR3nt: TGTGCCAGCACCCTAGGGGGTTTTAATTCACCCCTCCACTTT

d_gene: .
abundance: .
j_gene: TRBJ1-6
v_gene: TRBV27
CDR3aa: CASRRGPYNSPLHF
CDR3nt: TGTGCCAGCAGACGGGGCCCCTATAATTCACCCCTCCACTTT

d_gene: .
abundance: .
j_gene: TRBJ1-5
v_gene: TRBV28
CDR3aa: CAATRQVVNQPQHF
CDR3nt: TGTGCCGCTACCCGACAGGTCGTCAATCAGCCCCAGCATTTT

d_gene: TRBD1
abundance: .
j_gene: TRBJ1-4
v_gene: TRBV23-1
CDR3aa: CASLYPGQGEKLFF
CDR3nt: TGCGCCAGCCTATACCCGGGACAGGGTGAAAAACTGTTTTTT

d_gene: TRBD1
abundance: once
j_gene: TRBJ1-1
v_gene: TRBV6-5
CDR3aa: CASSPRVTGYEAFF
CDR3nt: TGTGCCAGCAGTCCTCGAGTGACAGGGTATGAAGCTTTCTTT

d_gene: .
abundance: .
j_gene: TRBJ2-2
v_gene: TRBV9
CDR3aa: CASSVGVGPNTGELFF
CDR3nt: TGTGCCAGCAGCGTAGGGGTAGGCCCGAACACCGGGGAGCTGTTTTTT

d_gene: TRBD1
abundance: few
j_gene: TRBJ2-5
v_gene: TRBV28
CDR3aa: CASSYRDSQETQYF
CDR3nt: TGTGCCAGCAGTTATCGGGACAGTCAAGAGACCCAGTACTTC

d_gene: .
abundance: once
j_gene: TRBJ2-7
v_gene: TRBV7-2
CDR3aa: CASSPRQGLTYEQYF
CDR3nt: TGTGCCAGCAGCCCTCGGCAGGGTCTCACCTACGAGCAGTACTTC

d_gene: .
abundance: .
j_gene: TRBJ2-3
v_gene: TRBV6-6
CDR3aa: CASSSKGADTQYF
CDR3nt: TGTGCCAGCAGTTCGAAAGGAGCAGATACGCAGTATTTT

d_gene: TRBD1
abundance: .
j_gene: TRBJ1-6
v_gene: TRBV7-8
CDR3aa: CASRRTGYNSPLHF
CDR3nt: TGTGCCAGCCGGCGGACAGGGTACAATTCACCCCTCCACTTT

d_gene: .
abundance: .
j_gene: TRBJ2-3
v_gene: TRBV25-1
CDR3aa: CASQVDFGADTQYF
CDR3nt: TGTGCCAGCCAAGTAGACTTCGGGGCAGATACGCAGTATTTT

d_gene: .
abundance: .
j_gene: TRBJ1-5
v_gene: TRBV10-3
CDR3aa: CAARDDNQPQHF
CDR3nt: TGTGCCGCCAGGGACGATAATCAGCCCCAGCATTTT

d_gene: .
abundance: .
j_gene: TRBJ1-1
v_gene: TRBV5-3
CDR3aa: CARSSDGRIHTEAFF
CDR3nt: TGTGCCAGAAGCTCCGACGGCAGGATTCACACTGAAGCTTTCTTT

d_gene: .
abundance: once
j_gene: TRBJ2-1
v_gene: TRBV19
CDR3aa: CASGAGFIDEQFF
CDR3nt: TGTGCCTCCGGGGCGGGGTTTATCGATGAGCAGTTCTTC

d_gene: .
abundance: .
j_gene: TRBJ1-6
v_gene: TRBV6-6
CDR3aa: CASSTSGGFSSPLHF
CDR3nt: TGTGCCAGCAGTACGTCCGGAGGGTTCAGTTCACCCCTCCACTTT

d_gene: .
abundance: .
j_gene: TRBJ1-5
v_gene: TRBV7-6
CDR3aa: CASSLSRGNNQPQHF
CDR3nt: TGTGCCAGCAGCTTAAGTAGGGGTAACAATCAGCCCCAGCATTTT

d_gene: .
abundance: .
j_gene: TRBJ2-5
v_gene: TRBV19
CDR3aa: CASSLRISGETQYF
CDR3nt: TGTGCCAGTAGCCTCCGGATATCGGGAGAGACCCAGTACTTC

d_gene: .
abundance: .
j_gene: TRBJ1-4
v_gene: TRBV2
CDR3aa: CASWVSPATNEKLFF
CDR3nt: TGTGCCAGCTGGGTCAGCCCTGCAACTAATGAAAAACTGTTTTTT